Listed here are 27 T cell receptor beta chains from one sample, sequenced in a study of T cell responses to AZD1222 COVID-19 vaccine. Generated by immunoSEQ multiplex PCR, the TCRdb table keeps only in-frame clones and is missing some. This table has 20,000 to 25,000 clones, approximately 90% appearing once. The source was peripheral blood, collected 28 days after the second AZD1222 dose. These receptors came from an adult who received the AZD1222 COVID-19 vaccine.

The J gene is TRBJ1-2, the V gene TRBV10-2; perhaps TRBD1 as D (5 bases). Germline V lookup: CDR1 WSHSY, CDR2 SAAADI. The V gene lost 8 bases and the J gene lost 4 bases, with 14 bases spanning the gap. The CDR3 consists of 13 residues. The CDR3 DNA reads as TGCGCCAGCGGGGCCGGGGGTGGCTATGGCTACACCTTC. Amino acids: CASGAGGGYGYTF.

The CDR3 reads CASSFNRDGAKNIQYF. The CDR3 DNA sequence: TGTGCCAGCAGTTTTAACAGGGATGGTGCCAAAAACATTCAGTACTTC. The V call is TRBV27, the J call TRBJ2-4; D is possibly TRBD1 (6 bases). The CDR3 is made up of 16 amino acids. V lost 3 bases, J lost 1 base, and 13 bases lay in between. From germline, CDR1 is MNHEY and CDR2 SMNVEV (reference sequence).

This clone came up once. The CDR3 sequence is CASSNEKLFF. The DNA for the CDR3 is TGTGCCAGTTCAAATGAAAAACTGTTTTTT. The chain joins TRBV2 to TRBJ1-4; no firm D call. Germline V lookup: CDR1 SNHLY, CDR2 FYNNEI. Trimming removed 9 bases at V and 5 bases at J, with 4 bases between. This CDR3 has 10 amino acids.

The rearrangement links TRBV5-6 to TRBJ1-5; 10 nucleotides match TRBD1. V trimming: 3 bases; J trimming: 6 bases; junction bases outside the gene matches: 6. The CDR3 runs to 15 residues. Germline CDR1 and CDR2: SGHDT and YYEEEE. CDR3 sequence reads: CASSSGQGIGQPQHF. CDR3 sequence (DNA): TGTGCCAGCAGCTCGGGACAGGGGATCGGTCAGCCCCAGCATTTT.

This clone has only one observation. The genes are TRBV7-9 and TRBJ1-5; D gene uncertain. The CDR3 is 18 residues long. Trimming stripped 5 bases from V and 0 bases from J, with 20 bases between. Looked up from germline, CDR1 is SEHNR and CDR2 is FQNEAQ (reference sequence). The CDR3 loop is CASSRWETGPYSNQPQHF. The CDR3 bases are TGTGCCAGCAGCCGGTGGGAAACCGGACCGTATAGCAATCAGCCCCAGCATTTT. The full variable domain, with the rest looked up from reference TRBV7-9 and TRBJ1-5, is DTGVSQNPRHKITKRGQNVTFRCDPISEHNRLYWYRQTLGQGPEFLTYFQNEAQLEKSRLLSDRFSAERPKGSFSTLEIQRTEQGDSAMYLCASSRWETGPYSNQPQHFGDGTRLSIL.

This clone showed up just a few times. The CDR3 region has the DNA TGCGCCAGCAGCTCCGGGAGCGGCGCAGATACGCAGTATTTT. It specifies CASSSGSGADTQYF. The chain combines TRBV5-1 with TRBJ2-3, with a tentative D call TRBD2 (6 bases). CDR1 SGHRS and CDR2 YFSETQ come from the germline V gene. CDR3 length equals 14 residues. V gave up 3 bases and J gave up 4 bases, with 12 bases separating them. The variable domain in full, completed from reference TRBV5-1 and TRBJ2-3, reads KAGVTQTPRYLIKTRGQQVTLSCSPISGHRSVSWYQQTPGQGLQFLFEYFSETQRNKGNFPGRFSGRQFSNSRSEMNVSTLELGDSALYLCASSSGSGADTQYFGPGTRLTVL.

V usage is TRBV30 and J usage is TRBJ2-1, with a tentative D call TRBD1 (5 bases). This CDR3 region has 13 residues. Germline V CDR1 and CDR2: GTSNPN, SVGIG (reference sequence). V dropped 2 bases and J dropped 8 bases, with 13 bases sitting between them. CDR3 in DNA: TGTGCCTGGAGTTACCAGGGCGTCGATGAGCAGTTCTTC. It translates to CAWSYQGVDEQFF.

The chain joins TRBV19 to TRBJ2-4; 12 positions match TRBD1. Germline CDR1 reads LNHDA; CDR2 reads SQIVND (reference sequence). The CDR3 runs 13 residues. V was pared by 6 bases and J by 16 bases, with 10 bases of the junction left unmatched. The CDR3 DNA is TGTGCCAGTAGGCCCGGGACAGGGGGCAGAGGATACTTC. Translated, it gives CASRPGTGGRGYF.

J is TRBJ2-6 and V is TRBV5-1; tentatively, D is TRBD1 (6 bases). The V gene's germline CDR1 is SGHRS and CDR2 YFSETQ. The V end was cut by 3 bases, the J end by 0 bases, with 7 bases between. The CDR3 runs 15 residues. Here the CDR3 DNA reads TGCGCCAGCAGCTGGGACACCTCTGGGGCCAACGTCCTGACTTTC. Translated, it gives CASSWDTSGANVLTF.

This chain uses TRBV30 with TRBJ2-5; 9 bases map to TRBD2. CDR1 and CDR2 from the germline V gene are GTSNPN and SVGIG (reference sequence). The trim removed 1 base at V and 4 bases at J, leaving 7 bases unmatched. CDR3 length equals 15 residues. CDR3 DNA: TGTGCCTGGAGTGGGCTAGCGGGGTCCTCAGAGACCCAGTACTTC. This gives the protein CAWSGLAGSSETQYF.

This chain uses TRBV30 with TRBJ1-2, with 10 bases matching TRBD1. Per the germline V gene, CDR1 is GTSNPN and CDR2 is SVGIG (reference sequence). CDR3 size: 14 residues. V was pared by 5 bases and J by 4 bases, with 7 bases of the junction left unmatched. CDR3 loop: CAWWRDRGIYGYTF. For the CDR3, the DNA is TGTGCCTGGTGGCGGGACAGGGGCATCTATGGCTACACCTTC.

The V gene is TRBV7-3, the J gene TRBJ2-7; 10 bases align to TRBD2. Germline V gene lookup returns CDR1 SGHTA and CDR2 FQGTGA. Unmatched junction bases numbered 1, after V lost 0 bases and J lost 2 bases. This CDR3 region has 15 residues. Written as DNA, the CDR3 is TGTGCCAGCAGCTTAACTAGCGGGGGGACCTACGAGCAGTACTTC. This translates into CASSLTSGGTYEQYF.

The rearrangement uses TRBV3-1 (or the pseudogene TRBV3-2) and TRBJ2-3; D gene uncertain. The CDR3 is 12 amino acids. Germline values: CDR1 LGHDT, CDR2 YNNKEL (reference sequence). V was trimmed by 4 bases and J by 14 bases, leaving 16 bases between them. The CDR3 sequence is CASSPDRQSLYF. The CDR3 DNA sequence: TGTGCCAGCAGCCCGGACCGCCAAAGTCTGTATTTT.

The chain has TRBV5-1 and TRBJ2-7; possibly TRBD2 for D (5 bases). This CDR3 has 16 amino acids. The germline CDR1 and CDR2 sequences are SGHRS and YFSETQ. V was pared by 4 bases and J by 0 bases, with 17 bases between. The CDR3 sequence is CASSPSGVPSSYEQYF. The DNA of the CDR3 is TGCGCCAGCAGCCCGAGCGGCGTCCCCAGCTCCTACGAGCAGTACTTC. The full variable domain, completed using reference TRBV5-1 and TRBJ2-7, is KAGVTQTPRYLIKTRGQQVTLSCSPISGHRSVSWYQQTPGQGLQFLFEYFSETQRNKGNFPGRFSGRQFSNSRSEMNVSTLELGDSALYLCASSPSGVPSSYEQYFGPGTRLTVT.

The chain recombines TRBV10-3 with TRBJ2-7; the match to TRBD2 covers 9 bases. The germline gives CDR1 ENHRY, CDR2 SYGVKD. CDR3 length: 15 amino acids. Losses at the gene ends were 4 bases for V and 4 bases for J; bases not matched to a gene: 8. CDR3 coding DNA: TGTGCCATCAGTGGAAGGCTAGCGGGGACGTACGAGCAGTACTTC. Translated: CAISGRLAGTYEQYF.

The CDR3 nucleotides are TGTGCCAGCAGTAAAGGGACGATGCAAGAGACCCAGTACTTC. The encoded protein is CASSKGTMQETQYF. V and J are TRBV6-2 or TRBV6-3 and TRBJ2-5; perhaps D is TRBD1 or TRBD2 (5 bases each). Trimming pared 5 bases from V and 2 bases from J, leaving 12 bases between. The CDR3 spans 14 residues. The V gene's germline CDR1 is MNHEY and CDR2 SVGEGT.

In its sample, this clone was seen a few times. This sequence joins TRBV5-3 and TRBJ1-2; TRBD1 matches at 8 bases. TRBV5-3 is sorted into the ORF group, with uncertain function. The CDR3 has 16 residues. Trimming removed 3 bases from V and 1 base from J; junction bases left unmatched: 8. The CDR3 spells CARSYRTGLVNYGYTF. The CDR3 nucleotides read TGTGCCAGAAGCTACAGGACAGGGCTGGTTAACTATGGCTACACCTTC.

This rearrangement joins TRBV5-1 to TRBJ2-3; the D gene is possibly TRBD2 (5 bases). Germline V CDR1 and CDR2: SGHRS, YFSETQ. The CDR3 is 15 amino acids. Trimming stripped 4 bases from V and 1 base from J, with 13 bases between. CDR3 in amino acids: CASSPRGYGTDTQYF. The CDR3, as DNA: TGCGCCAGCAGCCCTCGGGGTTACGGCACAGATACGCAGTATTTT.

This chain uses TRBV11-2 with TRBJ2-7; 7 bases fit TRBD1. The CDR3 runs to 14 residues. Germline V gene sequence: CDR1 SGHAT, CDR2 FQNNGV. The ends lost 3 bases at V and 2 bases at J; junction bases unmatched: 4. The CDR3 loop reads CASSFRDRAYEQYF. The CDR3, as DNA: TGTGCCAGCAGCTTCCGGGACAGAGCCTACGAGCAGTACTTC. The complete variable domain, with remaining parts taken from reference TRBV11-2 and TRBJ2-7, reads EAGVAQSPRYKIIEKRQSVAFWCNPISGHATLYWYQQILGQGPKLLIQFQNNGVVDDSQLPKDRFSAERLKGVDSTLKIQPAKLEDSAVYLCASSFRDRAYEQYFGPGTRLTVT.

This chain joins TRBV5-4 and TRBJ2-2; TRBD1 matches at 7 bases. The CDR3 totals 17 residues. Germline-derived CDR1 and CDR2 are SGHNT and YYREEE (reference sequence). J lost 4 bases, V lost 4 bases, and 13 bases had no gene match. The CDR3 DNA reads as TGTGCCAGCAGCCCCGAGTACAGGGGAACGAGCACCGGGGAGCTGTTTTTT. Translated: CASSPEYRGTSTGELFF.

The rearrangement joins TRBV11-2 to TRBJ2-1; 10 bases line up with TRBD2. CDR1 is SGHAT and CDR2 is FQNNGV in the germline V gene. The J segment lost 12 bases and the V segment lost 5 bases, leaving 10 bases of the junction unmatched. This CDR3 comprises 14 residues. The CDR3 nucleotides read TGTGCCAGCAGCCCCAGCGGGGGGGGCTTTGTGCAGTTCTTC. Encoded protein: CASSPSGGGFVQFF.

The chain carries TRBV7-2 and TRBJ2-3; 7 bases are shared with TRBD2. Germline lookup yields CDR1 SGHTA and CDR2 FQGNSA. CDR3 length: 15 residues. The V gene end was trimmed by 8 bases and the J gene end by 4 bases; junction bases not matched to a gene: 12. The CDR3 sequence is CASGEGPTRADTQYF. CDR3 DNA: TGTGCCAGCGGGGAGGGACCGACTAGGGCAGATACGCAGTATTTT.

The chain has TRBV6-2 or TRBV6-3 and TRBJ2-4; 9 bases map to TRBD2. CDR3 size: 15 residues. CDR1 is MNHEY and CDR2 is SVGEGT in the germline V gene. The V gene end was trimmed by 0 bases and the J gene end by 8 bases; junction bases not matched to a gene: 5. The CDR3 here is CASSYSRGGGDIQYF. DNA for the CDR3: TGTGCCAGCAGTTACTCGCGGGGGGGCGGAGACATTCAGTACTTC.

This clone is a singleton in its sample. The chain carries TRBV7-2 and TRBJ2-1; 8 nucleotides agree with TRBD2. This CDR3 contains 15 residues. V was pared by 1 base and J by 9 bases, with 8 bases of the junction left unmatched. Germline V gene lookup returns CDR1 SGHTA and CDR2 FQGNSA. CDR3 residues: CASSLDSAGDVEQFF. The CDR3 DNA reads as TGTGCCAGCAGCTTAGACTCAGCGGGAGACGTTGAGCAGTTCTTC.

This clone was recorded only once. The chain links TRBV19 to TRBJ1-6, with D perhaps TRBD1 (6 bases). Germline CDR1 is LNHDA and CDR2 is SQIVND (reference sequence). The length of the CDR3 is 13 residues. V shed 7 bases and J shed 9 bases, with 13 bases lying between them. The DNA of the CDR3 is TGTGCCAGTACCTCGGACAGCGCTTCACCCCTCCACTTT. It codes for CASTSDSASPLHF. Together with reference TRBV19 and TRBJ1-6, the CDR3 gives the full variable domain: DGGITQSPKYLFRKEGQNVTLSCEQNLNHDAMYWYRQDPGQGLRLIYYSQIVNDFQKGDIAEGYSVSREKKESFPLTVTSAQKNPTAFYLCASTSDSASPLHFGNGTRLTVT.

This chain joins TRBV9 and TRBJ2-7; no firm D call. V lost 4 bases to trimming and J lost 0 bases, with 11 bases between them. Germline CDR1 SGDLS, CDR2 YYNGEE. The CDR3 covers 14 residues. In nucleotides, the CDR3 is TGTGCCAGCAGCCTCACTACGAGCTCCTACGAGCAGTACTTC. Protein: CASSLTTSSYEQYF.

V usage is TRBV4-1 and J usage is TRBJ2-1; 8 bases are a match to TRBD2. After removal of 2 bases from V and 6 bases from J, the junction contained 6 bases not matched to a gene. This CDR3 is 15 amino acids long. CDR1 MGHRA and CDR2 YSYEKL come from the germline V gene. The CDR3, as DNA: TGCGCCAGCAGCCAAAGCGCGGGGGGCCCCAATGAGCAGTTCTTC. Translation: CASSQSAGGPNEQFF.